One sample yielded the 26 T cell receptor beta chains listed below, sequenced in a study of cytomegalovirus exposure and HLA in healthy donors. 60 Vbeta and 13 Jbeta primers were used in PCR. The table came from immunoSEQ multiplex PCR; TCRdb's copy has only in-frame clones and leaves some out. This table holds about 200,000 clones, approximately 80% found once. The specimen sequenced was PBMCs. These receptors originate from a man aged 50-59 years in good health and CMV-seronegative.

V is TRBV5-1 and J is TRBJ2-2; the D gene is possibly TRBD2 (6 bases). The V gene lost 4 bases and the J gene lost 3 bases, with 22 bases spanning the gap. Germline V gene sequence: CDR1 SGHRS, CDR2 YFSETQ. This CDR3 has 18 amino acids. The CDR3 DNA sequence: TGCGCCAGCAGCCCTCTAGAAGGAGCGAGGAGGGACACCGGGGAGCTGTTTTTT. It is translated as CASSPLEGARRDTGELFF. Based on the CDR3 plus reference TRBV5-1 and TRBJ2-2, the full variable domain is KAGVTQTPRYLIKTRGQQVTLSCSPISGHRSVSWYQQTPGQGLQFLFEYFSETQRNKGNFPGRFSGRQFSNSRSEMNVSTLELGDSALYLCASSPLEGARRDTGELFFGEGSRLTVL.

The chain employs TRBV5-4 and TRBJ2-1, with 11 bases aligning to TRBD2. This CDR3 is 16 amino acids long. V shed 0 bases, J shed 5 bases, and the junction held 4 bases outside the gene matches. Germline V gene sequence: CDR1 SGHNT, CDR2 YYREEE (reference sequence). CDR3 protein: CASSLGGTSGNNEQFF. The CDR3 DNA is TGTGCCAGCAGCTTGGGAGGGACTAGCGGCAACAATGAGCAGTTCTTC.

This clone appeared a few times. The rearrangement uses TRBV6-5 and TRBJ2-7, with TRBD1 matching over 8 bases. V lost 6 bases to trimming and J lost 4 bases; unmatched junction nucleotides: 2. This CDR3 comprises 12 residues. The germline CDR1 and CDR2 sequences are MNHEY and SVGAGI. CDR3 in DNA: TGTGCCAGCAGCACAGGGGGGTACGAGCAGTACTTC. This sequence encodes CASSTGGYEQYF.

The chain carries TRBV7-9 and TRBJ2-7, with 12 bases lining up with TRBD2. The V segment lost 1 base and the J segment 3 bases; nucleotides outside the gene matches: 4. Germline V lookup: CDR1 SEHNR, CDR2 FQNEAQ (reference sequence). The CDR3 extends over 16 amino acids. The CDR3 coding sequence is TGTGCCAGCAGCTTAGGGACTAGCGGGAATTTCTACGAGCAGTACTTC. Translated: CASSLGTSGNFYEQYF.

The CDR3 region has the DNA TGTGCCAGTAGTCTAACCCCTGCCAATCAGCCCCAGCATTTT. Translating gives CASSLTPANQPQHF. The rearrangement joins TRBV19 to TRBJ1-5; D remains ambiguous. The CDR3 sequence is 14 residues long. Per germline, CDR1 LNHDA and CDR2 SQIVND (reference sequence). V dropped 5 bases and J dropped 3 bases, with 11 bases sitting between them.

This clone appeared once. The sample carries other DNA sequences with the same CDR3. V and J are TRBV30 and TRBJ2-2; the D gene is possibly TRBD2 (5 bases). Germline values: CDR1 GTSNPN, CDR2 SVGIG (reference sequence). Deletions cut 0 bases from V and 5 bases from J, with 10 bases between. The CDR3 covers 14 residues. DNA for the CDR3: TGTGCCTGGAGTGTGTTGGCGGGTACCGGGGAGCTGTTTTTT. Its protein is CAWSVLAGTGELFF.

The V and J genes are TRBV5-5 and TRBJ2-7; D is possibly TRBD2 (6 bases). The CDR3 sequence is 12 residues long. Trimming shortened V by 4 bases and J by 6 bases, and 11 bases separated the two germline ends. Germline CDR1 and CDR2: SGHKS and YYEKEE (reference sequence). CDR3 DNA: TGTGCCAGCAGCGTGGGACTCCGCGAGCAGTACTTC. Amino acid sequence: CASSVGLREQYF. The full variable domain, its missing parts supplied by reference TRBV5-5 and TRBJ2-7, is DAGVTQSPTHLIKTRGQQVTLRCSPISGHKSVSWYQQVLGQGPQFIFQYYEKEERGRGNFPDRFSARQFPNYSSELNVNALLLGDSALYLCASSVGLREQYFGPGTRLTVT.

The gene calls are TRBV4-1 and TRBJ2-7; D is unclear. Deletions cut 0 bases from V and 7 bases from J, with 16 bases between. Looked up from germline, CDR1 is MGHRA and CDR2 is YSYEKL. This CDR3 is built from 15 residues. The CDR3 coding sequence is TGCGCCAGCAGCCAAGAGTTGACTCTGAGTATGGAGCAGTACTTC. As protein: CASSQELTLSMEQYF.

On this clone: In the same sample, other DNA sequences code for this CDR3. The gene calls are TRBV28 and TRBJ1-2; 8 bases map to TRBD1. V shed 5 bases and J 2 bases; nucleotides not matched to a gene: 7. Germline assignment: CDR1 MDHEN and CDR2 SYDVKM. This CDR3 has 15 amino acids. The CDR3, as DNA: TGTGCCAGCAGTCGCACCGGGACAGGAAACTATGGCTACACCTTC. Protein product: CASSRTGTGNYGYTF.

This chain uses TRBV4-2 with TRBJ2-5; no reliable D call. This CDR3 comprises 16 residues. Looked up from germline, CDR1 is LGHNA and CDR2 is YNFKEQ. The V end was cut by 0 bases, the J end by 7 bases, with 18 bases between. CDR3 bases: TGTGCCAGCAGCCAAGATCTTGTTGCAGGTGGGCGGACCCAGTACTTC. Translation: CASSQDLVAGGRTQYF.

The rearrangement links TRBV7-2 to TRBJ2-7; 9 bases match TRBD1. The CDR3 consists of 15 residues. The germline V gene encodes CDR1 SGHTA and CDR2 FQGNSA. V lost 5 bases to trimming and J lost 4 bases; unmatched junction nucleotides: 9. The CDR3 spells CASSRPRTGAYEQYF. CDR3 in DNA: TGTGCCAGCAGCAGGCCCAGGACAGGGGCTTACGAGCAGTACTTC.

The J gene is TRBJ2-5, the V gene TRBV7-8, with 8 bases lining up with TRBD2. Unmatched junction bases numbered 4, after V lost 5 bases and J lost 2 bases. Looked up from germline, CDR1 is SGHVS and CDR2 is FQNEAQ. CDR3 size: 14 residues. The CDR3 region is CASSQLAVQETQYF. The CDR3 DNA reads TGTGCCAGCAGCCAACTAGCGGTTCAAGAGACCCAGTACTTC.

This rearrangement joins TRBV27 to TRBJ1-1; 8 nucleotides match TRBD1. CDR3 length: 15 residues. Unmatched junction bases numbered 7, after V lost 5 bases and J lost 2 bases. Germline V lookup: CDR1 MNHEY, CDR2 SMNVEV (reference sequence). The CDR3 region is CASSRTGSFNTEAFF. In DNA, the CDR3 is TGTGCCAGCAGTCGGACAGGGTCCTTCAACACTGAAGCTTTCTTT.

V and J are TRBV5-1 and TRBJ2-7; maybe TRBD2 (7 bases). Germline CDR1 SGHRS, CDR2 YFSETQ. The CDR3 length is 16 residues. The V end was cut by 3 bases, the J end by 4 bases, with 20 bases between. The CDR3 loop reads CASSSVNRGAGYEQYF. Here the CDR3 DNA reads TGCGCCAGCAGCTCAGTAAATCGGGGGGCCGGTTACGAGCAGTACTTC.

In DNA, the CDR3 is TGCGCCAGCAGCCTGGACAGTGCCTACGAGCAGTACTTC. It encodes CASSLDSAYEQYF. The chain recombines TRBV4-1 with TRBJ2-7, with D possibly being TRBD1 (6 bases). There are 13 residues in the CDR3. Germline CDR1 is MGHRA and CDR2 is YSYEKL. The V end was cut by 4 bases, the J end by 2 bases, with 9 bases between.

The J gene is TRBJ2-3, the V gene TRBV29-1; D gene unclear. The CDR3 is made up of 12 amino acids. Germline V gives CDR1 SQVTM, CDR2 ANQGSEA. Between the trimmed V and J ends, which lost 6 bases and 4 bases, there was a span of 11 bases. The CDR3 spells CSVVILADTQYF. CDR3 DNA sequence: TGCAGCGTGGTAATTCTAGCAGATACGCAGTATTTT.

The chain links TRBV15 to TRBJ2-3; a possible D gene is TRBD2 (5 bases). The CDR3 covers 16 residues. Germline loops: CDR1 LNHNV, CDR2 YYDKDF (reference sequence). Trimming took off 0 bases at V and 6 bases at J, with 16 bases between the two ends. The CDR3 loop is CATSRDRGIGVDTQYF. The CDR3 region has the DNA TGTGCCACCAGCAGAGATCGAGGGATTGGGGTCGATACGCAGTATTTT. Complete variable domain (other parts from reference TRBV15 and TRBJ2-3): DAMVIQNPRYQVTQFGKPVTLSCSQTLNHNVMYWYQQKSSQAPKLLFHYYDKDFNNEADTPDNFQSRRPNTSFCFLDIRSPGLGDTAMYLCATSRDRGIGVDTQYFGPGTRLTVL.

The rearrangement uses TRBV9 and TRBJ2-1; TRBD2 agrees at 9 bases. The CDR3 contains 15 residues. V gave up 3 bases and J gave up 4 bases; unmatched junction bases: 5. Germline values: CDR1 SGDLS, CDR2 YYNGEE. The CDR3 region is CASSGRLADYNEQFF. CDR3 nucleotides: TGTGCCAGCAGCGGTCGACTAGCGGATTACAATGAGCAGTTCTTC.

The chain employs TRBV27 and TRBJ2-7; 7 bases line up with TRBD1. The CDR3 runs to 17 residues. Germline values: CDR1 MNHEY, CDR2 SMNVEV (reference sequence). Trimming removed 6 bases from V and 7 bases from J; junction bases left unmatched: 21. CDR3 amino acids: CASSLRQGVRSFGEQYF. Written as DNA, the CDR3 is TGTGCCAGCAGCCTTAGACAGGGTGTCCGGTCATTCGGTGAGCAGTACTTC.

Remarks on this clone: At one of its ends the junction is not consistent with the germline gene, which may arise from a read error. The V call is TRBV27, the J call TRBJ1-1; weak D call: TRBD1 (5 bases). CDR1 MNHEY and CDR2 SMNVEV come from the germline V gene (reference sequence). CDR3 length: 13 residues. Here the CDR3 reads CASSSRQNPEAFF. The CDR3 nucleotides read TGTGCCAGCAGTTCTCGACAGAACCCTGAAGCTTTCTTT.

The rearrangement uses TRBV19 and TRBJ2-1, with a possible D match to TRBD2 (6 bases). The V end lost 1 base, the J end lost 6 bases, and 13 bases lay between the germline ends. The CDR3 sequence is 15 residues long. The V gene's germline CDR1 is LNHDA and CDR2 SQIVND (reference sequence). The CDR3: CASSIAGASGNEQFF. As DNA, the CDR3 is TGTGCCAGTAGTATAGCGGGAGCCTCGGGCAATGAGCAGTTCTTC. The whole variable domain, remainder taken from reference TRBV19 and TRBJ2-1, is DGGITQSPKYLFRKEGQNVTLSCEQNLNHDAMYWYRQDPGQGLRLIYYSQIVNDFQKGDIAEGYSVSREKKESFPLTVTSAQKNPTAFYLCASSIAGASGNEQFFGPGTRLTVL.

The chain couples TRBV28 to TRBJ2-3, with D uncertain. Germline lookup yields CDR1 MDHEN and CDR2 SYDVKM. This CDR3 region has 15 residues. V dropped 6 bases and J dropped 1 base, with 14 bases sitting between them. The CDR3 bases are TGTGCCAGCAGCCCCCATAAGAGCGGCACAGATACGCAGTATTTT. It is translated as CASSPHKSGTDTQYF.

This clone was observed once. The rearrangement joins TRBV5-6 to TRBJ2-7, with 9 bases aligning to TRBD2. Germline V CDR1 and CDR2: SGHDT, YYEEEE. With V trimmed by 0 bases and J by 2 bases, 3 bases remained unmatched. The length of the CDR3 is 15 residues. CDR3 in amino acids: CASSLAAGGAYEQYF. The CDR3 DNA reads TGTGCCAGCAGCTTGGCGGCGGGAGGGGCCTACGAGCAGTACTTC.

J is TRBJ2-7 and V is TRBV28; 7 nucleotides match TRBD1. Germline V CDR1 and CDR2: MDHEN, SYDVKM. The CDR3 covers 16 residues. V was pared by 1 base and J by 6 bases, with 12 bases of the junction left unmatched. CDR3 in DNA: TGTGCCAGCAGTTTATTAGGGGGCCCTCCTTCCGGCGAGCAGTACTTC. This translates into CASSLLGGPPSGEQYF.

V and J are TRBV27 and TRBJ2-7; D may be TRBD1 (6 bases). V was clipped by 0 bases and J by 2 bases, with 11 bases between them. In germline, CDR1 is MNHEY, CDR2 SMNVEV (reference sequence). CDR3 length: 15 residues. As DNA, the CDR3 is TGTGCCAGCAGTTTATCGACAGGTTCCACCTACGAGCAGTACTTC. As protein: CASSLSTGSTYEQYF.

This clone appeared a single time. V gene TRBV10-3 combines with J gene TRBJ2-3, with 8 bases identical to TRBD1. The CDR3 loop spans 15 amino acids. The germline V gene has CDR1 ENHRY and CDR2 SYGVKD. V shed 2 bases, J shed 5 bases, and the junction held 6 bases outside the gene matches. In DNA, the CDR3 is TGTGCCATCAGTGAGCCCGGACAGGGAGGAGATACGCAGTATTTT. Its translation: CAISEPGQGGDTQYF.